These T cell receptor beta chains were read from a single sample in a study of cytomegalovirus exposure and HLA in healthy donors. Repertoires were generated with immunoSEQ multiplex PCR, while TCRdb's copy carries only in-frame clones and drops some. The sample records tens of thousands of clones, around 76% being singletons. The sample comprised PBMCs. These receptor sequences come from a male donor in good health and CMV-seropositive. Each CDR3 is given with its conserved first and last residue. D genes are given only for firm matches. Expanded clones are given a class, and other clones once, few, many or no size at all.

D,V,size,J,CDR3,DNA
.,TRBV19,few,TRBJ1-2,CASSHKYGYTF,TGTGCCAGTAGTCACAAGTATGGCTACACCTTC
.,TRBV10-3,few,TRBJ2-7,CAISDRSYEQYF,TGTGCCATCAGTGACCGGAGCTACGAGCAGTACTTC
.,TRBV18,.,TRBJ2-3,CASSSRDNLKTDTQYF,TGTGCCAGCTCCTCCCGGGACAACTTAAAAACAGATACGCAGTATTTT
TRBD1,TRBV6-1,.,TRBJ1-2,CASSESAGGSGYTF,TGTGCCAGCAGTGAATCGGCAGGGGGCAGTGGCTACACCTTC
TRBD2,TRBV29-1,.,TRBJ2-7,CSVEVWTGRKQYF,TGCAGCGTTGAAGTCTGGACCGGGAGGAAGCAGTACTTC
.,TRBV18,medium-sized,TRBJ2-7,CASSLNPVEDQVGREQYF,TGTGCCAGCTCACTTAACCCCGTGGAGGACCAAGTTGGACGTGAGCAGTACTTC
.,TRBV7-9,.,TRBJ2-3,CSSSHVGGARQDTQYF,TGTTCCAGCAGTCATGTAGGGGGTGCGCGTCAAGATACGCAGTATTTT
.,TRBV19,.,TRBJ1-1,CASGQTMNTEAFF,TGTGCCAGCGGACAGACCATGAACACTGAAGCTTTCTTT
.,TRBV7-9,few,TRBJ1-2,CASSLGPTGGMGRNYGYTF,TGTGCCAGCAGCTTAGGCCCGACAGGTGGGATGGGGCGTAACTATGGCTACACCTTC
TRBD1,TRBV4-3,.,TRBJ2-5,CASSQEGTGALTQYF,TGCGCCAGCAGCCAAGAGGGGACAGGCGCTTTGACCCAGTACTTC
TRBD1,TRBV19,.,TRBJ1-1,CASSYTTGEVWNTEAFF,TGTGCCAGTAGTTATACGACAGGGGAAGTCTGGAACACTGAAGCTTTCTTT
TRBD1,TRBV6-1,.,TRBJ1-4,CASTSGGTGNEKLFF,TGTGCCAGCACCTCTGGGGGGACAGGGAATGAAAAACTGTTTTTT
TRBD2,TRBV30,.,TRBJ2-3,CAWRRTSGTDTQYF,TGTGCCTGGAGGAGGACTAGCGGCACAGATACGCAGTATTTT
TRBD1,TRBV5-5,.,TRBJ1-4,CASSLRDSRANEKLFF,TGTGCCAGCAGCTTGCGGGACAGTCGGGCTAATGAAAAACTGTTTTTT
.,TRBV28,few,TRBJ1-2,CASRLDTAVEGYTF,TGTGCCAGCAGGCTGGACACCGCAGTAGAGGGCTACACCTTC
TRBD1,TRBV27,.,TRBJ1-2,CASSRGQGHGYTF,TGTGCCAGCAGCCGCGGACAGGGGCATGGCTACACCTTC
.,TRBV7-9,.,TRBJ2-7,CSSSLSGHRYYEQYF,TGTTCCAGCAGCTTATCGGGACATAGATACTACGAGCAGTACTTC
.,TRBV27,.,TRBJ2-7,CASSLRALGGYEQYF,TGTGCCAGCAGTCTACGGGCCCTTGGGGGCTACGAGCAGTACTTC
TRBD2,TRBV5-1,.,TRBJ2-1,CASSFSGGNGNEQFF,TGCGCCAGCAGCTTTAGCGGGGGAAATGGCAATGAGCAGTTCTTC
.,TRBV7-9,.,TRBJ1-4,CASSLHNEKLFF,TGTGCCAGCAGCTTACATAATGAAAAACTGTTTTTT
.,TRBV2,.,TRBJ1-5,CASGRQAVGQPQHF,TGTGCCAGCGGTCGACAGGCGGTAGGTCAGCCCCAGCATTTT
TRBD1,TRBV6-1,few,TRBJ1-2,CASNQQTGGVGYTF,TGTGCCAGCAACCAACAGACAGGGGGTGTAGGCTACACCTTC
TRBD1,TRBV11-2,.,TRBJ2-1,CASSLVPTGTGDNEQFF,TGTGCCAGCAGCTTGGTACCGACCGGGACAGGGGATAATGAGCAGTTCTTC
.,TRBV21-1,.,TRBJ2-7,CASSKGRLHRTSGKQYLTSYEQYF,TGTGCCAGCAGCAAAGGGAGGCTTCATAGGACTAGCGGGAAACAATACCTGACCTCCTACGAGCAGTACTTC
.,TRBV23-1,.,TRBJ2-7,CASSHPRGSLSYEQYF,TGCGCCAGCAGTCACCCCCGAGGGTCCCTCTCCTACGAGCAGTACTTC
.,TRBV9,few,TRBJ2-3,CASSAPPNPRTDTQYF,TGTGCCAGCAGCGCCCCACCTAACCCTCGCACAGATACGCAGTATTTT
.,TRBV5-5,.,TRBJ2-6,CASSLQGISGANVLTF,TGTGCCAGCAGCTTACAGGGAATTTCTGGGGCCAACGTCCTGACTTTC
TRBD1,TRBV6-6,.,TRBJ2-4,CASRGQGMVNIQYF,TGTGCCAGCAGGGGACAGGGTATGGTTAACATTCAGTACTTC
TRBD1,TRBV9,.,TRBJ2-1,CASSVVPQGDEQFF,TGTGCCAGCAGCGTAGTCCCGCAGGGGGATGAGCAGTTCTTC
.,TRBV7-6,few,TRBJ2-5,CASSLGLSGPQETQYF,TGTGCCAGCAGCTTAGGACTATCCGGCCCCCAAGAGACCCAGTACTTC
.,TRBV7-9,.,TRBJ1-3,CASSLLGAGNTIYF,TGTGCCAGCAGCTTATTGGGGGCAGGAAACACCATATATTTT
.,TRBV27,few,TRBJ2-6,CACREIGANVLTF,TGTGCCTGCAGGGAGATTGGGGCCAACGTCCTGACTTTC
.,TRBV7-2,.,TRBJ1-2,CASSLVPPERAYYGYTF,TGTGCCAGCAGCTTAGTGCCACCGGAGAGAGCGTACTATGGCTACACCTTC
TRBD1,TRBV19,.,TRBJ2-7,CATGGQGARAGREQYF,TGTGCCACTGGAGGACAGGGAGCACGAGCGGGTCGCGAGCAGTACTTC
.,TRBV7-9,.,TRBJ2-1,CASSLAGAGYNEQFF,TGTGCCAGCAGCTTAGCGGGGGCCGGGTACAATGAGCAGTTCTTC
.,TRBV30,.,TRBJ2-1,CAWSVNFYNEQFF,TGTGCCTGGAGTGTAAACTTTTACAATGAGCAGTTCTTC
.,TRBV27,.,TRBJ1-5,CASGRSNQPQHF,TGTGCCAGCGGGCGTAGCAATCAGCCCCAGCATTTT